This T cell receptor beta chain originates from a study of technical replicates of blood from several donors (dated 2017 in TCRdb). V is pared back by 4 bases and J by 0 bases, with 11 bases lying between the germline termini. The CDR3 spans 15 residues, from the cysteine through the phenylalanine. Of the read, only the CDR3 DNA is kept; its 45 bases are in frame from base 1. The germline V gene gives CDR1 as MGHRA and CDR2 as YSYEKL. As to this clone: Its recognized antigen is unknown. No much larger clone exists at a distance of one base, and base qualities are not known.

Libraries were constructed by the immunoSEQ multiplex PCR assay. The source is immuneACCESS, and TCRdb retained only in-frame sequences with V and J called. Part of the clones is not carried over; for the studies checked, unresolved V genes explain less than half of this, and the remainder is unexplained. This sample lists about 70,000 clones; just under 95% were detected once. 0.41% of the sample lies in the top ten. The specimen sequenced was T cells isolated from PBMCs. The chain is assembled from TRBV4-1 and TRBJ2-3, with the D gene call left open. The receptor's source is a human donor in good health. The CDR3 is CASSPLGISTDTQYF. The nucleotide sequence reads TGCGCCAGCAGCCCTCTAGGAATTAGCACAGATACGCAGTATTTT.